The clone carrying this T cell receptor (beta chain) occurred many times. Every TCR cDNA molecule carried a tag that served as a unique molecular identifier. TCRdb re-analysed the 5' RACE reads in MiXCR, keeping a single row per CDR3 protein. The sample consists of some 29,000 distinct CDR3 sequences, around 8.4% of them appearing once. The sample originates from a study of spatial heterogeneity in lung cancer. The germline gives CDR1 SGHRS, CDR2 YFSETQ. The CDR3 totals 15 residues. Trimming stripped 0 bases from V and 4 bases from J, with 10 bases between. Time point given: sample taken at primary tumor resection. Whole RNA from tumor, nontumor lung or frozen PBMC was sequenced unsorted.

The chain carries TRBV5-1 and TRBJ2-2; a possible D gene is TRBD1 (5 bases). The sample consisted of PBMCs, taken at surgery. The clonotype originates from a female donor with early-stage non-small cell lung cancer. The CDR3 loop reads CASSLGQGPTGELFF. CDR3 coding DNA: TGCGCCAGCAGCTTGGGGCAGGGCCCCACCGGGGAGCTGTTTTTT.